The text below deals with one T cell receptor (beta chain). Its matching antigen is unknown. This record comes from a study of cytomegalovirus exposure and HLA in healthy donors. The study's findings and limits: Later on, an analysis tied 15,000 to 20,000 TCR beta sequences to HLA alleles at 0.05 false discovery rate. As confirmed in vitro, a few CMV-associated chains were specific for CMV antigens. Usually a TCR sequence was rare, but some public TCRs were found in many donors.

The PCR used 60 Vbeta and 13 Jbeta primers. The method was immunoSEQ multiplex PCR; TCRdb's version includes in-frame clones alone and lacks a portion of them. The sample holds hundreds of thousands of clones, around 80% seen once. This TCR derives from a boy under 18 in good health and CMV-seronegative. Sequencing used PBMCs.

The CDR3 DNA sequence: TGTGCCACCAGTCGTGTGAGGAGCTCCTACAATGAGCAGTTCTTC. This codes for CATSRVRSSYNEQFF. The J gene is TRBJ2-1, the V gene TRBV15, with D hard to call. There are 15 residues in the CDR3. Germline V lookup: CDR1 LNHNV, CDR2 YYDKDF (reference sequence). With 6 bases removed from V and 0 bases from J, the gap between germline ends came to 12 bases.